One sample yielded the 9 T cell receptor beta chains listed below, sequenced in a study of radiotherapy plus CTLA-4 blockade in lung cancer listed by TCRdb under 2018. Library creation used the immunoSEQ multiplex PCR assay. TCRdb mirrors the immuneACCESS table, restricted to in-frame sequences. Some clones are absent from its copies; in checked studies, under half trace to an unresolved V gene, and the reason for the others is unknown. This sample holds 90,000 to 130,000 clones; roughly 77% were observed only once. The leading ten clones occupy 3% to 4% of the sample. This specimen was peripheral blood, taken from a patient treated with radiotherapy plus ipilimumab. The receptors were gathered from a human donor with non-small cell lung cancer that progressed on radiotherapy plus ipilimumab. Some clones in this sample may be carry-over from other donors' samples.

V gene TRBV19 combines with J gene TRBJ1-1, with D tentatively TRBD1 (6 bases). The CDR3 is 13 amino acids. Germline-derived CDR1 and CDR2 are LNHDA and SQIVND (reference sequence). The V end was cut by 8 bases, the J end by 1 base, with 11 bases between. CDR3 in amino acids: CASSGVRNTEAFF. The CDR3, as DNA: TGTGCCAGTTCAGGGGTTAGGAACACTGAAGCTTTCTTT.

The J gene is TRBJ2-1, the V gene TRBV11-3; D call uncertain. Germline lookup yields CDR1 SGHNT and CDR2 YENEEA. V was trimmed by 5 bases and J by 2 bases, leaving 16 bases between them. The CDR3 length is 16 residues. CDR3 coding DNA: TGTGCCAGCAGCCCCCATCAAGGAATGACCTACAATGAGCAGTTCTTC. Protein sequence: CASSPHQGMTYNEQFF.

This clone was observed once. This rearrangement joins TRBV29-1 to TRBJ1-1, with D perhaps TRBD1 (5 bases). The germline V gene has CDR1 SQVTM and CDR2 ANQGSEA. The CDR3 has 12 residues. Trimming removed 2 bases at V and 4 bases at J, with 8 bases between. The CDR3 DNA sequence: TGCAGCGTTGAACATGGGACCACTGAAGCTTTCTTT. This encodes CSVEHGTTEAFF.

The V call is TRBV7-2, the J call TRBJ1-5; no firm D call. The CDR3 has 13 residues. Trimming removed 4 bases at V and 6 bases at J, with 10 bases between. Germline V lookup: CDR1 SGHTA, CDR2 FQGNSA. The CDR3 nucleotides are TGTGCCAGCAGCTCGCGGAAAGGTCAGCCCCAGCATTTT. Translation: CASSSRKGQPQHF.

The chain carries TRBV4-3 and TRBJ2-3; tentatively, D is TRBD2 (6 bases). CDR1 is LGHNA, CDR2 YSLEER, per germline. Trimming removed 0 bases at V and 2 bases at J, with 15 bases between. There are 17 residues in the CDR3. As DNA, the CDR3 is TGCGCCAGCAGCCAAGAAGTTGGGGGGACTGTCACAGATACGCAGTATTTT. It is translated as CASSQEVGGTVTDTQYF.

V usage is TRBV4-2 and J usage is TRBJ2-2, with D possibly being TRBD1 (5 bases). V gave up 0 bases and J gave up 12 bases, with 11 bases separating them. Germline CDR1 reads LGHNA; CDR2 reads YNFKEQ. This CDR3 is built from 13 residues. CDR3 coding DNA: TGTGCCAGCAGCCAAGAGCGACAGATAAAGCTGTTTTTT. Protein sequence: CASSQERQIKLFF.

The chain couples TRBV5-1 to TRBJ2-1; D is possibly TRBD2 (7 bases). This CDR3 region has 15 residues. V lost 7 bases to trimming and J lost 0 bases, with 14 bases between them. CDR1 is SGHRS, CDR2 YFSETQ, per germline. CDR3 protein: CASWGGLSSYNEQFF. CDR3 sequence (DNA): TGCGCCAGCTGGGGGGGGCTCAGCTCCTACAATGAGCAGTTCTTC.

The chain uses TRBV30 and TRBJ1-4; maybe TRBD1 (5 bases). With 1 base removed from V and 7 bases from J, the gap between germline ends came to 10 bases. This CDR3 has 13 amino acids. Germline loops: CDR1 GTSNPN, CDR2 SVGIG (reference sequence). Here the CDR3 reads CAWSGGNGEKLFF. CDR3 bases: TGTGCCTGGAGTGGGGGGAATGGTGAAAAACTGTTTTTT.

This chain uses TRBV14 with TRBJ1-1, with D possibly matching TRBD1 (6 bases). The CDR3 has 14 amino acids. V was trimmed by 1 base and J by 5 bases, leaving 11 bases between them. Per germline, CDR1 SGHDN and CDR2 FVKESK. CDR3 protein: CASSQVGGGTEAFF. CDR3 in DNA: TGTGCCAGCAGCCAAGTAGGGGGTGGAACTGAAGCTTTCTTT.